This TCR beta chain derives from a study of OX40 agonist ivuxolimab in advanced cancers. Notes on the study in general: In the 0.1 to 3.0 mg/kg range, CD4+ and CD8+ blood T cells had expanded clonally by week 6.

This clone has more than one count but fewer than ten. The antigen remains unidentified. Assay used: immunoSEQ multiplex PCR; TCRdb lists only in-frame clones, some missing. Found here are about 20,000 clones, 79% of them singletons; the top ten hold more than 25%. Germline V CDR1 and CDR2: MNHEY, SMNVEV (reference sequence). V was clipped by 5 bases and J by 4 bases, with 11 bases between them. CDR3 length: 13 residues. The receptor's source is an adult with an advanced solid tumor such as melanoma, head and neck, liver or kidney cancer. Here the sequenced sample was CD4+ or CD8+ T cells sorted from blood, taken in a trial of the OX40 agonist ivuxolimab. J is TRBJ1-2 and V is TRBV27, with a weak D call TRBD1 (6 bases). CDR3 coding DNA: TGTGCCAGCAGTGCGCAGGGGCCCTATGGCTACACCTTC. Translation: CASSAQGPYGYTF.